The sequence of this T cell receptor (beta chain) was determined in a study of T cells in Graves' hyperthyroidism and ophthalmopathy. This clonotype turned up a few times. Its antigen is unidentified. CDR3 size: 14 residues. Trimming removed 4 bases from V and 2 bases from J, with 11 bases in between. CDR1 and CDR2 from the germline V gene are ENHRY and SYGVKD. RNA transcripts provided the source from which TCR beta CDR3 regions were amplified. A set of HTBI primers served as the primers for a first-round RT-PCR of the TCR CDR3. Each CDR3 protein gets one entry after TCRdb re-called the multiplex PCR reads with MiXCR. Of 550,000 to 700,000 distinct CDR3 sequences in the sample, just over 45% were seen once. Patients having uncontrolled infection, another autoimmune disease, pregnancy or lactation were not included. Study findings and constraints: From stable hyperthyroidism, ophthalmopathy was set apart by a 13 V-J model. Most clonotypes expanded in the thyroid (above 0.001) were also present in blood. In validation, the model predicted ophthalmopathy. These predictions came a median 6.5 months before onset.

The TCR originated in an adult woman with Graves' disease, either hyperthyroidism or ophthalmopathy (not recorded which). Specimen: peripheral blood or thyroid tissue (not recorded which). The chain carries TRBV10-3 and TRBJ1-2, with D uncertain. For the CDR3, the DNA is TGTGCCATCAGTGTATACAAGTCGAACTATGGCTACACCTTC. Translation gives CAISVYKSNYGYTF.